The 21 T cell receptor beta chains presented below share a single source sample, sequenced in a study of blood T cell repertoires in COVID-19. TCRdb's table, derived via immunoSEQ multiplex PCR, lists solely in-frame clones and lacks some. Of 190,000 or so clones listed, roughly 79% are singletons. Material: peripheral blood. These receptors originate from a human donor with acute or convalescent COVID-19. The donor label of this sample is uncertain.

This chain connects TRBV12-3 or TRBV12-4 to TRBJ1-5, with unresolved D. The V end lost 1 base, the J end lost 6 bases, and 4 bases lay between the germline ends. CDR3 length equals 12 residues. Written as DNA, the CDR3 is TGTGCCAGCAGTTTAGAAGCTCAGCCCCAGCATTTT. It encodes CASSLEAQPQHF.

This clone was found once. The CDR3 DNA is TGTGCCAGCAGCCAATGGGGCTGGTACGAGCAGTACTTC. This codes for CASSQWGWYEQYF. V is TRBV14 and J is TRBJ2-7; D possibly corresponds to TRBD1 (5 bases). The CDR3 sequence is 13 residues long. Germline loops: CDR1 SGHDN, CDR2 FVKESK. Trimming pared 2 bases from V and 4 bases from J, leaving 9 bases between.

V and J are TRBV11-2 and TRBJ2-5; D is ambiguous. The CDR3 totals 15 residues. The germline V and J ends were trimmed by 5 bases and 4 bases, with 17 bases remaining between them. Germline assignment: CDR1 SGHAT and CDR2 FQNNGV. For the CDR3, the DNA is TGTGCCAGCAGCGCGGTCAGAAGCGAAGGAGAGACCCAGTACTTC. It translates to CASSAVRSEGETQYF.

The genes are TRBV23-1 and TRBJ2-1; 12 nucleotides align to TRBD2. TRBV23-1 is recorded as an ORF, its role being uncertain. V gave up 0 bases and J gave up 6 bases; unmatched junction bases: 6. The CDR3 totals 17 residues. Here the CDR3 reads CASSQSGASGRANEQFF. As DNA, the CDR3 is TGCGCCAGCAGTCAATCTGGGGCTAGCGGGAGGGCCAATGAGCAGTTCTTC.

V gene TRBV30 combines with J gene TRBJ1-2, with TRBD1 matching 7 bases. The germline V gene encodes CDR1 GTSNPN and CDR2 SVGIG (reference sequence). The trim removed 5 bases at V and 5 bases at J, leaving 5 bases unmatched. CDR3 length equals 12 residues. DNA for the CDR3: TGTGCCTGGCTAACGGGACAGTATGGCTACACCTTC. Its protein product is CAWLTGQYGYTF.

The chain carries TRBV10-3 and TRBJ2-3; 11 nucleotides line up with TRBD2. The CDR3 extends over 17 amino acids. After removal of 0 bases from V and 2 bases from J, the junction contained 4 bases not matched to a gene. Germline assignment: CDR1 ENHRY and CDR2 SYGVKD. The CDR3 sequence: CAISESKTSGNTDTQYF. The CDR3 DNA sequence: TGTGCCATCAGTGAGTCGAAGACTAGCGGGAACACAGATACGCAGTATTTT.

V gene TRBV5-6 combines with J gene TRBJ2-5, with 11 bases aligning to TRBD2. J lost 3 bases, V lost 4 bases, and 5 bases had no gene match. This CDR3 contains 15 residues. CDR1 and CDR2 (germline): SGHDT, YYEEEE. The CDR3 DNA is TGTGCCAGCAGCGTAGCGGGAGGGCCTGAAGAGACCCAGTACTTC. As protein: CASSVAGGPEETQYF.

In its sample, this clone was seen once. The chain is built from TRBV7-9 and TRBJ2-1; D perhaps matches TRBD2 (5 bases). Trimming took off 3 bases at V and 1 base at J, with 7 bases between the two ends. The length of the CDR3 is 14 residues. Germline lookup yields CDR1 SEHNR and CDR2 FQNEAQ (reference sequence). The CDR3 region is CASSFSASYNEQFF. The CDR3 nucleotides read TGTGCCAGCAGCTTTAGCGCGTCCTACAATGAGCAGTTCTTC.

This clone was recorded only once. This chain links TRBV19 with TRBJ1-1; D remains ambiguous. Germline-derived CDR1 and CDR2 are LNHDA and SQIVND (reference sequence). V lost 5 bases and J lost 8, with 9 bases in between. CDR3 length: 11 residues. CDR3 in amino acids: CASSPDYEAFF. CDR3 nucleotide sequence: TGTGCCAGTAGTCCAGATTACGAAGCTTTCTTT.

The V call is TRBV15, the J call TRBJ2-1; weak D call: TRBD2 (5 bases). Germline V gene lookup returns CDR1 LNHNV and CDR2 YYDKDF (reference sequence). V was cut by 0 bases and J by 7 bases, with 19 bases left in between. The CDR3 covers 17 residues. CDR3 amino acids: CATSRDWRFMSFNEQFF. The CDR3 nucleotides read TGTGCCACCAGCAGAGATTGGAGGTTTATGAGCTTTAATGAGCAGTTCTTC.

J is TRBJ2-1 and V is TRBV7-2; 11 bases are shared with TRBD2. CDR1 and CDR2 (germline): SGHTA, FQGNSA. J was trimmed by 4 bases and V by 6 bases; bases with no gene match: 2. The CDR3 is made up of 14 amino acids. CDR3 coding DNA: TGTGCCAGCAGGGGACTAGCGGCTTACAATGAGCAGTTCTTC. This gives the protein CASRGLAAYNEQFF.

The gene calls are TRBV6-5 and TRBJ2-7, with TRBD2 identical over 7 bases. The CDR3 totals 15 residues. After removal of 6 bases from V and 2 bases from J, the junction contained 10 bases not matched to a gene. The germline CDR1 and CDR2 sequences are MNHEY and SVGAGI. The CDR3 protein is CASRLSEGGAYEQYF. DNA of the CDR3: TGTGCCAGCAGACTCTCCGAGGGAGGGGCCTACGAGCAGTACTTC.

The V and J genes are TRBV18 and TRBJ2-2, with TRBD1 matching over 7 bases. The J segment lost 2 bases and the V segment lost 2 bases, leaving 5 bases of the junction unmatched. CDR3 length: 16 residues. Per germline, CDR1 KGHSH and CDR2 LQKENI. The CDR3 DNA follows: TGTGCCAGCTCACCATGGGGACAGCAAAACACCGGGGAGCTGTTTTTT. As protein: CASSPWGQQNTGELFF.

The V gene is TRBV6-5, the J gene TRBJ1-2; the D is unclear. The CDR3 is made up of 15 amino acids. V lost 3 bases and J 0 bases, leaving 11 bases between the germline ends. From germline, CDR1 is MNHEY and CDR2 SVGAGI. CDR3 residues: CASSYNGLSNYGYTF. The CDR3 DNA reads TGTGCCAGCAGTTATAACGGACTCTCTAACTATGGCTACACCTTC.

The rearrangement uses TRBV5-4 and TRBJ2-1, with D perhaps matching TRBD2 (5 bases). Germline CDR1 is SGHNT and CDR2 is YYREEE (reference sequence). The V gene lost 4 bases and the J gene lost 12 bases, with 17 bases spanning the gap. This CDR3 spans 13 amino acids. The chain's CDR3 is CASSPEASQGQFF. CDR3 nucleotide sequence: TGTGCCAGCAGCCCGGAGGCTAGCCAAGGGCAGTTCTTC.

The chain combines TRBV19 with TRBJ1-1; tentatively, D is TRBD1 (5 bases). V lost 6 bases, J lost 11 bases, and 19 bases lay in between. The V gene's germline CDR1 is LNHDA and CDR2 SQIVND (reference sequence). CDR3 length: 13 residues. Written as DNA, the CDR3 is TGTGCCAGTAGGGAGGGCAGGGATAACAGGGCTTTCTTT. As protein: CASREGRDNRAFF.

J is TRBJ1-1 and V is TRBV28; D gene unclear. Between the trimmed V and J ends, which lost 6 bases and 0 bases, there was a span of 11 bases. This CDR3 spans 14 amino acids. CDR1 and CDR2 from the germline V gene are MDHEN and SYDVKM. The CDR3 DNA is TGTGCCAGCAGCTCCCCGGGGTTGAACACTGAAGCTTTCTTT. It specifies CASSSPGLNTEAFF.

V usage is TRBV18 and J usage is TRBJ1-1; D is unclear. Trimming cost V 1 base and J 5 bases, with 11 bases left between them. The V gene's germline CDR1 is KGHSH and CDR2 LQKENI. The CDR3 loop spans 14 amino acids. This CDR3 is CASSPLQEGTEAFF. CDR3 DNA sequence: TGTGCCAGCTCACCACTTCAAGAGGGTACTGAAGCTTTCTTT.

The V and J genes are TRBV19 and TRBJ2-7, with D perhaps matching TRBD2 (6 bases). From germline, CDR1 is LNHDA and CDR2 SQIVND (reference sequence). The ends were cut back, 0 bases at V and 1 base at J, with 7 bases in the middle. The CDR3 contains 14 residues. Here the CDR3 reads CASSIEGGSYEQYF. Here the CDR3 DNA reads TGTGCCAGTAGTATAGAGGGGGGTTCCTACGAGCAGTACTTC.

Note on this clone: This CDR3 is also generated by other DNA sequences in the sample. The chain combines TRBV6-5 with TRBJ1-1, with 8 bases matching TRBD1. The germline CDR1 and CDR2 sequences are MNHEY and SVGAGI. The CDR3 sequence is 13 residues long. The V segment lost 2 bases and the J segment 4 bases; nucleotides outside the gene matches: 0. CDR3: CASSYDRGTEAFF. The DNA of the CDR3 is TGTGCCAGCAGTTACGACAGGGGCACTGAAGCTTTCTTT.

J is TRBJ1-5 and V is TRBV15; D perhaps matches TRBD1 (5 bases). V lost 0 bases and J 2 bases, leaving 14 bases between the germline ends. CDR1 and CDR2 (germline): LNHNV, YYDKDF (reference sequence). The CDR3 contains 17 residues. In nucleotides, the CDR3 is TGTGCCACCAGCAGAGATCTTGGAAGCAGGGGCAATCAGCCCCAGCATTTT. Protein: CATSRDLGSRGNQPQHF. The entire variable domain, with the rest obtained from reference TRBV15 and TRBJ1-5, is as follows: DAMVIQNPRYQVTQFGKPVTLSCSQTLNHNVMYWYQQKSSQAPKLLFHYYDKDFNNEADTPDNFQSRRPNTSFCFLDIRSPGLGDTAMYLCATSRDLGSRGNQPQHFGDGTRLSIL.